The 2 T cell receptor beta chains below all came from one sample that was sequenced in a study of tumor T cells in aggressive B-cell lymphoma. The method was immunoSEQ multiplex PCR; TCRdb's version includes in-frame clones alone and lacks a portion of them. Here the sample spans about 9,800 clones, over 75% being singletons. What was sequenced was tumor tissue. These receptors originate from an adult with diffuse large B cell lymphoma.

This chain uses TRBV18 with TRBJ1-2; D uncertain. Per germline, CDR1 KGHSH and CDR2 LQKENI. This CDR3 contains 16 residues. V lost 4 bases, J lost 4 bases, and 19 bases lay in between. For the CDR3, the DNA is TGTGCCAGCTCACACGGAGACCTCCCCGATGGCTATGGCTACACCTTC. This translates into CASSHGDLPDGYGYTF.

The chain has TRBV19 and TRBJ2-7; 9 bases line up with TRBD1. This CDR3 has 15 residues. V lost 6 bases and J lost 7; bases outside the gene matches: 13. From germline, CDR1 is LNHDA and CDR2 SQIVND (reference sequence). This CDR3 is CASSAEGTGSQEQYF. The DNA of the CDR3 is TGTGCCAGTAGCGCAGAGGGGACAGGGTCTCAGGAGCAGTACTTC.